Given below is one TCR beta chain in context. Its antigen is undetermined. Its ends do not fully match the called genes, so a read error is possible. Germline CDR1 is SGHVS and CDR2 is FQNEAQ. The length of the CDR3 is 15 residues. The sample comes from a study of CD8+CD57+ T cells in acquired aplastic anemia. As for the study in general: The sorted CD4+ and CD8+ cells yielded an average approximately 3.3 ug of DNA.

Patients sequenced had flow cytometry evidence of CD8+CD57+ cell expansion. A severe acquired aplastic anemia diagnosis applied to all patients. The template for TCR beta VDJ and CDR3 sequence profiling was genomic DNA. MiXCR was run by TCRdb on the reads, yielding one entry per CDR3 protein. The data hold roughly 180,000 distinct CDR3 sequences, with 50% to 65% observed a single time. Findings and caveats of the study: In common between the patients and the controls were more than 25 CD8+ CDR3 sequences. Patients showed no significant difference from controls in CD8+ Simpson's diversity.

V is TRBV7-8 and J is TRBJ1-6; no clear D. The source is a human donor with aplastic anemia. Material: sorted CD4+, CD8+, or CD8+CD57+ T cells (not recorded which) from PBMCs. CDR3: CASGLPTPQRSPLHF. The CDR3 DNA reads TGTGCCAGCGGCTTACCAACCCCGCAGCGTTCACCCCTCCACTTT.